These T cell receptor beta chains were read from a single sample in a study of blood T cells in healthy people across ages. TCRdb used MiXCR to reprocess the 5' RACE reads, holding one entry per CDR3 protein. The sample consists of 630,000 or so distinct CDR3 sequences, under 30% of them appearing once. The sequencing input was blood. These receptors originate from an elderly woman in good health. The conserved cysteine and the conserved F or W are not part of the CDR3 here. Each record gives: V gene, J gene, CDR3 protein.

v_call: TRBV7-2; j_call: TRBJ1-3; cdr3_aa: ASSLAPQGAGNTIY
v_call: TRBV28; j_call: TRBJ1-2; cdr3_aa: ASSPPGQGLYGYT
v_call: TRBV7-2; j_call: TRBJ2-2; cdr3_aa: ASRSGGRVGELF
v_call: TRBV20-1; j_call: TRBJ2-7; cdr3_aa: SARDETGGTYEQY
v_call: TRBV9; j_call: TRBJ2-5; cdr3_aa: ASSVTPGGAGETQY
v_call: TRBV20-1; j_call: TRBJ1-2; cdr3_aa: SARAIRASYGYT
v_call: TRBV5-5; j_call: TRBJ2-3; cdr3_aa: ASSGGPLTDTQY
v_call: TRBV11-2; j_call: TRBJ2-7; cdr3_aa: ASSLGGSPTYEQY
v_call: TRBV20-1; j_call: TRBJ1-2; cdr3_aa: SARRVQGNYGYT
v_call: TRBV12-3/TRBV12-4; j_call: TRBJ1-1; cdr3_aa: ASSFSGRGEMNTEAF
v_call: TRBV20-1; j_call: TRBJ1-2; cdr3_aa: SARKTGTHGYT
v_call: TRBV6-5; j_call: TRBJ2-1; cdr3_aa: ASSYDRYNEQF
v_call: TRBV30; j_call: TRBJ1-1; cdr3_aa: AWSVRGATEAF
v_call: TRBV20-1; j_call: TRBJ2-5; cdr3_aa: SAPSLATQETQY
v_call: TRBV12-3/TRBV12-4; j_call: TRBJ1-4; cdr3_aa: ASSSTQGVEKLF
v_call: TRBV20-1; j_call: TRBJ2-7; cdr3_aa: SASGRAYEQY
v_call: TRBV5-1; j_call: TRBJ2-7; cdr3_aa: ASSLGTGGQGEQY
v_call: TRBV6-1; j_call: TRBJ1-2; cdr3_aa: ASSPGRNYGHT
v_call: TRBV7-2; j_call: TRBJ1-5; cdr3_aa: ASSPERAGNQPQH
v_call: TRBV5-1; j_call: TRBJ2-1; cdr3_aa: ASSNLAGGPNNEQF
v_call: TRBV18; j_call: TRBJ2-6; cdr3_aa: ASSPVSSEANVLT
v_call: TRBV20-1; j_call: TRBJ1-2; cdr3_aa: SARGQGPNYGYT
v_call: TRBV7-9; j_call: TRBJ2-1; cdr3_aa: ASSKTGRTYNEQF
v_call: TRBV7-9; j_call: NA; cdr3_aa: ASSLGRQYPHEQY
v_call: TRBV30; j_call: TRBJ2-5; cdr3_aa: AWSPGTRIYNEQY
v_call: TRBV9; j_call: TRBJ2-1; cdr3_aa: ASSVEASGGWSYNEQF
v_call: TRBV7-2; j_call: TRBJ2-1; cdr3_aa: ASSLGTGGELEQF
v_call: TRBV5-1; j_call: TRBJ2-5; cdr3_aa: ASSIDPRGETQY
v_call: TRBV3-1; j_call: TRBJ1-2; cdr3_aa: ASSRAGTVNYGYT
v_call: TRBV2; j_call: TRBJ1-5; cdr3_aa: ASSEGPGRGQIQPQH
v_call: TRBV7-2; j_call: NA; cdr3_aa: ASSFLGPFYEQY
v_call: TRBV2; j_call: NA; cdr3_aa: ASRRTSGSSYNEQY
v_call: TRBV6-1; j_call: TRBJ1-4; cdr3_aa: ASSEAPGQLPNEKLF
v_call: TRBV5-4; j_call: TRBJ2-7; cdr3_aa: ASSRGDSAVYEQY
v_call: TRBV25-1; j_call: NA; cdr3_aa: ASRKYWQRSEQY
v_call: TRBV7-2; j_call: TRBJ2-7; cdr3_aa: ASSFPRYPSGRFIDEQY
v_call: TRBV30; j_call: TRBJ1-1; cdr3_aa: TWNPGNTEAF
v_call: TRBV20-1; j_call: TRBJ1-1; cdr3_aa: SAKDGQGQTEAF
v_call: TRBV7-2; j_call: TRBJ2-7; cdr3_aa: ASSYFNEQY
v_call: TRBV4-3; j_call: TRBJ1-2; cdr3_aa: ASSQEVREDGYT
v_call: TRBV20-1; j_call: TRBJ2-5; cdr3_aa: SASPSGGLQETQY
v_call: TRBV7-8; j_call: NA; cdr3_aa: ASGGAQGVLSYNEQY
v_call: TRBV7-9; j_call: TRBJ2-3; cdr3_aa: ASTPGQGQTDTQY
v_call: TRBV11-2; j_call: TRBJ1-3; cdr3_aa: ASSSPGGLSGNTIY
v_call: TRBV21-1; j_call: TRBJ2-5; cdr3_aa: ASSEWTGVETQY
v_call: TRBV2; j_call: TRBJ1-3; cdr3_aa: ASQTGQHSGNTIY
v_call: TRBV5-6; j_call: TRBJ1-6; cdr3_aa: ASSGTGLNSPLH